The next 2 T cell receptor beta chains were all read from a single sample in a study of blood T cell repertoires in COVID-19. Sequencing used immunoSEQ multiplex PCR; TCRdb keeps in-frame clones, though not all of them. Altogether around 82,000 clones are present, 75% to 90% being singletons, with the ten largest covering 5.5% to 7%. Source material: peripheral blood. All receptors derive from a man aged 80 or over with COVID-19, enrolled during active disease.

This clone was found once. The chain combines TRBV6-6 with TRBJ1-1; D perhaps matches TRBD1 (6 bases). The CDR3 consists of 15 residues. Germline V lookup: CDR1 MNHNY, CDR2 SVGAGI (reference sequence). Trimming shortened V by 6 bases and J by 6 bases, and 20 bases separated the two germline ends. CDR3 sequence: CASRDQRTGTSEAFF. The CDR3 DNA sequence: TGTGCCAGCAGGGACCAACGTACCGGGACATCTGAAGCTTTCTTT.

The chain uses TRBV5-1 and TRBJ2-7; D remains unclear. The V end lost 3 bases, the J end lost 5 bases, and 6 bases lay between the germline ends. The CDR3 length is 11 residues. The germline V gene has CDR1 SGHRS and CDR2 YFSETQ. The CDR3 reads CASSSSHEQYF. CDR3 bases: TGCGCCAGCAGCTCTAGTCACGAGCAGTACTTC.